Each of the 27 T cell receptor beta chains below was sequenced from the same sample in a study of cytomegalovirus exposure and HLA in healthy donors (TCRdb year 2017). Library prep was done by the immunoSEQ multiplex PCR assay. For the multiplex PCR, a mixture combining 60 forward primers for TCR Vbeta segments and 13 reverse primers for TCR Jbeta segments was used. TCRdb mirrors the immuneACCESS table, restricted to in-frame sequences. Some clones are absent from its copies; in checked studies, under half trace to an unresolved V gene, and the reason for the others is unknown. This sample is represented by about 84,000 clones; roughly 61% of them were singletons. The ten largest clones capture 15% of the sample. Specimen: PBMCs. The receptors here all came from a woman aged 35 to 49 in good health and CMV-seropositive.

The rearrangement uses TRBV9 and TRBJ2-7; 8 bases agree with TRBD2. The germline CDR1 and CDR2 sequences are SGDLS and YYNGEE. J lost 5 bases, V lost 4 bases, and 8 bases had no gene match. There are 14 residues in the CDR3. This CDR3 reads CASSPGGGAHEQYF. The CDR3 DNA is TGTGCCAGCAGCCCCGGGGGGGGCGCCCACGAGCAGTACTTC.

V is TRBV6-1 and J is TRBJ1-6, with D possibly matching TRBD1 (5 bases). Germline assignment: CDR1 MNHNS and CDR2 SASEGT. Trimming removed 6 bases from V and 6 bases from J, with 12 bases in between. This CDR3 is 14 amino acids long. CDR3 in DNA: TGTGCCAGCAGGGTAGCAGGGCCTAATTCACCCCTCCACTTT. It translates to CASRVAGPNSPLHF.

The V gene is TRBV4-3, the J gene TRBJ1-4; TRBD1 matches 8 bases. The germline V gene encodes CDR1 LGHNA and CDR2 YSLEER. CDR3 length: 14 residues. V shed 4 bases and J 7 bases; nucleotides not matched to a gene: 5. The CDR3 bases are TGCGCCAGCAGCCCTATGGACAGGGTTGAAAAACTGTTTTTT. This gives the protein CASSPMDRVEKLFF.

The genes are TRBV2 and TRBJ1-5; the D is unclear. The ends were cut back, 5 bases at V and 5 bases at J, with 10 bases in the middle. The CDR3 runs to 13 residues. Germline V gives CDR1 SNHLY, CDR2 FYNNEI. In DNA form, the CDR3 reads TGTGCCAGCAGTTCTCAGGAGGATCAGCCCCAGCATTTT. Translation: CASSSQEDQPQHF.

CDR3 bases: TGTGCCACCAGCAGTAGGGGAGGCGGGAATCAGCCCCAGCATTTT. Translated: CATSSRGGGNQPQHF. V is TRBV15 and J is TRBJ1-5; possible D gene TRBD1, 5 bases. From germline, CDR1 is LNHNV and CDR2 YYDKDF (reference sequence). The CDR3 is 15 amino acids. Trimming took off 3 bases at V and 4 bases at J, with 13 bases between the two ends.

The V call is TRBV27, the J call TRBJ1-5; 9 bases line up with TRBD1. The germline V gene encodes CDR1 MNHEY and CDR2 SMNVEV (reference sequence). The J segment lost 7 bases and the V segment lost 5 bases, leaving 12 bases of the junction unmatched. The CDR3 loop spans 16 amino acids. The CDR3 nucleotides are TGTGCCAGCAGTCCCTTGGGACAGGGCGGAAGCCAGCCCCAGCATTTT. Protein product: CASSPLGQGGSQPQHF.

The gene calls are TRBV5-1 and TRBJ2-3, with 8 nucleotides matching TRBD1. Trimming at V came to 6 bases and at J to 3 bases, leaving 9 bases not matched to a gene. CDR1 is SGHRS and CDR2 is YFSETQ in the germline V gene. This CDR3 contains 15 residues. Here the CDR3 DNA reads TGCGCCAGCACCATAGGACAGGGCGGGACAGATACGCAGTATTTT. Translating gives CASTIGQGGTDTQYF.

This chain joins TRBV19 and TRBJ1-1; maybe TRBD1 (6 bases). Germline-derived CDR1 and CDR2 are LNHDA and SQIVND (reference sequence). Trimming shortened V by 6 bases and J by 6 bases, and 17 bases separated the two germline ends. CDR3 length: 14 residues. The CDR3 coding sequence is TGTGCCAGTAGCGCCGGGGACATACGATCTGAAGCTTTCTTT. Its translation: CASSAGDIRSEAFF.

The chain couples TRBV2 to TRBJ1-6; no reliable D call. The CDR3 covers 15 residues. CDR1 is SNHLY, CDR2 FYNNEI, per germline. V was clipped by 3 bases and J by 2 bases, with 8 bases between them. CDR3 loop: CASSESGTYNSPLHF. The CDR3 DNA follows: TGTGCCAGCAGTGAGTCGGGGACCTATAATTCACCCCTCCACTTT. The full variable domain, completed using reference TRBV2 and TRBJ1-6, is EPEVTQTPSHQVTQMGQEVILRCVPISNHLYFYWYRQILGQKVEFLVSFYNNEISEKSEIFDDQFSVERPDGSNFTLKIRSTKLEDSAMYFCASSESGTYNSPLHFGNGTRLTVT.

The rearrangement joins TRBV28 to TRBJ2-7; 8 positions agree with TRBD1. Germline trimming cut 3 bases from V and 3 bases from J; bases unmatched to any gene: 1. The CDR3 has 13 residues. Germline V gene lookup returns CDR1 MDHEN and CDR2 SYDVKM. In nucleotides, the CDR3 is TGTGCCAGCAGTTTCGGGACAGGCTACGAGCAGTACTTC. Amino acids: CASSFGTGYEQYF.

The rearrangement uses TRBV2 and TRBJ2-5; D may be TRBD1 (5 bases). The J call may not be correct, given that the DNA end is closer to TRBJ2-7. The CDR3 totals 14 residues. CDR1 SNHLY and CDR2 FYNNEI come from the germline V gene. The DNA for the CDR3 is TGTGCCAGCAGTGAACAGGGCGTCTCCTACGAGCAGTACTTC. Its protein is CASSEQGVSYEQYF.

The CDR3 DNA reads as TGTGCCATCAGTGATGGCAGGGGGCAAGGGGAGACCCAGTACTTC. It yields the protein CAISDGRGQGETQYF. The gene calls are TRBV10-3 and TRBJ2-5, with 8 bases matching TRBD1. Unmatched junction bases numbered 8, after V lost 3 bases and J lost 5 bases. The germline V gene encodes CDR1 ENHRY and CDR2 SYGVKD. CDR3 length: 15 amino acids.

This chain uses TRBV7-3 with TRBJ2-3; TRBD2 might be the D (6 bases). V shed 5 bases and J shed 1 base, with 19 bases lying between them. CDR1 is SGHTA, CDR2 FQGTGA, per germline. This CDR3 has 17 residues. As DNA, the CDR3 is TGTGCCAGCAGCCCCGGACGCTATAGGGAGGGCACAGATACGCAGTATTTT. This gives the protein CASSPGRYREGTDTQYF.

The CDR3 sequence: CASSMRASGTETQYF. In DNA, the CDR3 is TGTGCCAGTAGTATGCGGGCTAGCGGGACTGAGACCCAGTACTTC. The chain employs TRBV19 and TRBJ2-5; 9 nucleotides agree with TRBD2. CDR1 is LNHDA, CDR2 SQIVND, per germline (reference sequence). This CDR3 comprises 15 residues. Trimming at V came to 3 bases and at J to 5 bases, leaving 7 bases not matched to a gene.

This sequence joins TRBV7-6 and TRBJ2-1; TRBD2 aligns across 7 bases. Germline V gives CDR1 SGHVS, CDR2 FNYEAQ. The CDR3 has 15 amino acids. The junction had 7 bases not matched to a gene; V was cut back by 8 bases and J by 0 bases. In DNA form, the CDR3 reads TGTGCCAGCCGCCCCGGCGGGAGCTCCTACAATGAGCAGTTCTTC. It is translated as CASRPGGSSYNEQFF.

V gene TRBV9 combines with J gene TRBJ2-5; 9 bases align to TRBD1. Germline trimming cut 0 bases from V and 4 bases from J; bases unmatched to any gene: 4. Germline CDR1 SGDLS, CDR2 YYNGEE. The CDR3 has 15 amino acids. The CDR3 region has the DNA TGTGCCAGCAGCGTAGACAGGGGGCTGACAGAGACCCAGTACTTC. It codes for CASSVDRGLTETQYF. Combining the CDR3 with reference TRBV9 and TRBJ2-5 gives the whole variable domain DSGVTQTPKHLITATGQRVTLRCSPRSGDLSVYWYQQSLDQGLQFLIQYYNGEERAKGNILERFSAQQFPDLHSELNLSSLELGDSALYFCASSVDRGLTETQYFGPGTRLLVL.

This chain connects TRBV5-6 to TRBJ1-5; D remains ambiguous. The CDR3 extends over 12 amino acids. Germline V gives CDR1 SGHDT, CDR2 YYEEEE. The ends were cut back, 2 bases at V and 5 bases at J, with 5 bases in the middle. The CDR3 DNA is TGTGCCAGCAGCTTAGTAGATCAGCCCCAGCATTTT. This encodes CASSLVDQPQHF.

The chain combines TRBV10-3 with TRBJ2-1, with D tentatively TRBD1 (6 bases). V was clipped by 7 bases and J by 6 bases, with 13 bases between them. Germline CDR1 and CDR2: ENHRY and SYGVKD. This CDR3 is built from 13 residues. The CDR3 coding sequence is TGTGCCATCACCCCGGACAGATTCAATGAGCAGTTCTTC. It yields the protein CAITPDRFNEQFF.

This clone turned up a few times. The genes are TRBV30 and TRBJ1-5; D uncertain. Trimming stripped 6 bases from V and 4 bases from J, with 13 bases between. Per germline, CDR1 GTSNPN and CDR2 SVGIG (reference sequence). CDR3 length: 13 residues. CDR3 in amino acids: CACNGRENQPQHF. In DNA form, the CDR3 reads TGTGCCTGTAACGGACGGGAGAATCAGCCCCAGCATTTT. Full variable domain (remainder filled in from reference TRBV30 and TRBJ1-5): SQTIHQWPATLVQPVGSPLSLECTVEGTSNPNLYWYRQAAGRGLQLLFYSVGIGQISSEVPQNLSASRPQDRQFILSSKKLLLSDSGFYLCACNGRENQPQHFGDGTRLSIL.

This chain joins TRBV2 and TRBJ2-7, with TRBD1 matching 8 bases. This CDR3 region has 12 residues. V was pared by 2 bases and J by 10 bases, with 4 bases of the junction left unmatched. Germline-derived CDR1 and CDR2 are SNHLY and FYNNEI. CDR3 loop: CASSEPGGSQYF. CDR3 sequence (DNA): TGTGCCAGCAGTGAACCAGGGGGCAGTCAGTACTTC. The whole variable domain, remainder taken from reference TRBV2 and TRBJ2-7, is EPEVTQTPSHQVTQMGQEVILRCVPISNHLYFYWYRQILGQKVEFLVSFYNNEISEKSEIFDDQFSVERPDGSNFTLKIRSTKLEDSAMYFCASSEPGGSQYFGPGTRLTVT.

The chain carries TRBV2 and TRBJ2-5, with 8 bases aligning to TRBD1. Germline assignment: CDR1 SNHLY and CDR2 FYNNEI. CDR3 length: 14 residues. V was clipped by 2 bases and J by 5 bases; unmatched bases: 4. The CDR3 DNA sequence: TGTGCCAGCAGTGAAACGCGACAGGGGGAGACCCAGTACTTC. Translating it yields CASSETRQGETQYF.

CDR3 in DNA: TGTGCCGTTATCCCCCGGGGACTAGCGGACAATGAGCAGTTCTTC. Translating it yields CAVIPRGLADNEQFF. This chain connects TRBV2 to TRBJ2-1; 11 bases align to TRBD2. After removal of 11 bases from V and 5 bases from J, the junction contained 11 bases not matched to a gene. The germline V gene encodes CDR1 SNHLY and CDR2 FYNNEI. The CDR3 has 15 amino acids.

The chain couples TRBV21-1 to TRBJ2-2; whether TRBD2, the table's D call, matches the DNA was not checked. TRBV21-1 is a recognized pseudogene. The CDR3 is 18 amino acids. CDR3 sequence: CASSKGASGSQDTGELFF. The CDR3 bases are TGTGCCAGCAGCAAAGGTGCTAGCGGGAGTCAGGACACCGGGGAGCTGTTTTTT.

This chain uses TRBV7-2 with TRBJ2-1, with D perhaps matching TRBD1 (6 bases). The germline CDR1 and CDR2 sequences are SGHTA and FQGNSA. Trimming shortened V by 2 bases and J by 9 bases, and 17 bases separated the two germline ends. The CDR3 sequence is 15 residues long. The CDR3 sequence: CASSLWDTAGGEQFF. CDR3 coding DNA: TGTGCCAGCAGCTTATGGGACACCGCTGGAGGTGAGCAGTTCTTC.

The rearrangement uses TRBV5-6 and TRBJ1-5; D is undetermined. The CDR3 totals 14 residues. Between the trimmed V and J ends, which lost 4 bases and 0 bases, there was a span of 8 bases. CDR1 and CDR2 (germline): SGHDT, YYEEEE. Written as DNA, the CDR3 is TGTGCCAGCAGCGTCGGGAGTAGCAATCAGCCCCAGCATTTT. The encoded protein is CASSVGSSNQPQHF.

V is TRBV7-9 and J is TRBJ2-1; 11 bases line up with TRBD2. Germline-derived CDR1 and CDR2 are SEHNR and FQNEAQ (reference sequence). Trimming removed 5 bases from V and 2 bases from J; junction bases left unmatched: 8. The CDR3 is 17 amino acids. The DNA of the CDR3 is TGTGCCAGCAGCCCAGTAGCGGGAGGGCCCACCTACAATGAGCAGTTCTTC. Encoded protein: CASSPVAGGPTYNEQFF.

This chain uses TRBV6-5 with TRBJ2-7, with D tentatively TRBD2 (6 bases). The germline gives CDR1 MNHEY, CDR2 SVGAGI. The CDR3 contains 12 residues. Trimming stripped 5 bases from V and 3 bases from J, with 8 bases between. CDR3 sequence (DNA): TGTGCCAGCAGTGGTAGCGGCTACGAGCAGTACTTC. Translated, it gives CASSGSGYEQYF.